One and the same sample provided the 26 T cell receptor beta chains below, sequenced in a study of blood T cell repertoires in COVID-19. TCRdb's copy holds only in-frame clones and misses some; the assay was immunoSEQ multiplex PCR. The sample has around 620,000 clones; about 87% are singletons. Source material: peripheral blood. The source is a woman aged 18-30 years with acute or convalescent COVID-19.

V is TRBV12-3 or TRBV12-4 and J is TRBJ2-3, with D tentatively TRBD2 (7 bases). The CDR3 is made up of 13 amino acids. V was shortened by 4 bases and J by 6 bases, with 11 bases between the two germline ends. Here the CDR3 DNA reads TGTGCCAGCAGTTGGGGGCGGGGGGATACGCAGTATTTT. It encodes CASSWGRGDTQYF.

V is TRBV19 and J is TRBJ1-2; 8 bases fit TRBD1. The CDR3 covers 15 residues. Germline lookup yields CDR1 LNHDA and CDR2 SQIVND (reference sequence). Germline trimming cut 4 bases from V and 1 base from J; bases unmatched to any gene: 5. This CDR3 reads CASSTRQGNNYGYTF. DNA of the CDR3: TGTGCCAGTAGTACTAGACAGGGGAATAACTATGGCTACACCTTC.

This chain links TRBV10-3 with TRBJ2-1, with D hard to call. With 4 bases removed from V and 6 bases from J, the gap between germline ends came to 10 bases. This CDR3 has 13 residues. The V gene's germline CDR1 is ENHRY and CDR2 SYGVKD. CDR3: CAISGGAFNEQFF. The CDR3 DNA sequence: TGTGCCATCAGTGGAGGAGCCTTCAATGAGCAGTTCTTC.

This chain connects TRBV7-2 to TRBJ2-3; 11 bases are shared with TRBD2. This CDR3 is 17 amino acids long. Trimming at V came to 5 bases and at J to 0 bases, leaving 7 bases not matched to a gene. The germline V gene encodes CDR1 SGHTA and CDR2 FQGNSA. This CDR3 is CASSRLLAGASTDTQYF. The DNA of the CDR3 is TGTGCCAGCAGCCGCCTACTAGCGGGGGCGAGCACAGATACGCAGTATTTT.

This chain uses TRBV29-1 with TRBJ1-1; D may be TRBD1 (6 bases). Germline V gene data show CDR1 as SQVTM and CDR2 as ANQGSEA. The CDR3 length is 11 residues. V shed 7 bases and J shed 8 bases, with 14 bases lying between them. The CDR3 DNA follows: TGCAGCGCGGAACTACAGGGAGAAGCTTTCTTT. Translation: CSAELQGEAFF.

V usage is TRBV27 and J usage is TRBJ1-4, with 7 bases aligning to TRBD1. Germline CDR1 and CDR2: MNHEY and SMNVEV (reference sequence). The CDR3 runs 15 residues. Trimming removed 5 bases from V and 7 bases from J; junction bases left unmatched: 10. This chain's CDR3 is CASSPRQGLAEKLFF. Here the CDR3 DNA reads TGTGCCAGCAGTCCGAGACAGGGTTTGGCTGAAAAACTGTTTTTT. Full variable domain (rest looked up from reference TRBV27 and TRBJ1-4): EAQVTQNPRYLITVTGKKLTVTCSQNMNHEYMSWYRQDPGLGLRQIYYSMNVEVTDKGDVPEGYKVSRKEKRNFPLILESPSPNQTSLYFCASSPRQGLAEKLFFGSGTQLSVL.

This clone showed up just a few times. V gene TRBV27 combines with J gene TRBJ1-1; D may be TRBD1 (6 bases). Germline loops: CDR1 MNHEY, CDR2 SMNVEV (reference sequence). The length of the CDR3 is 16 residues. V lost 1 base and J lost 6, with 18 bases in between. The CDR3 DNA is TGTGCCAGCAGTTTATTGCCCCTTACAGGGAAGGCTGAAGCTTTCTTT. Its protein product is CASSLLPLTGKAEAFF.

The CDR3 loop reads CASSSRGFSAYNEQFF. Written as DNA, the CDR3 is TGTGCCAGCAGTTCCCGAGGGTTTTCCGCCTACAATGAGCAGTTCTTC. The chain employs TRBV7-2 and TRBJ2-1, with D possibly matching TRBD2 (5 bases). Germline CDR1 reads SGHTA; CDR2 reads FQGNSA. This CDR3 is 16 amino acids long. V gave up 6 bases and J gave up 2 bases, with 17 bases separating them.

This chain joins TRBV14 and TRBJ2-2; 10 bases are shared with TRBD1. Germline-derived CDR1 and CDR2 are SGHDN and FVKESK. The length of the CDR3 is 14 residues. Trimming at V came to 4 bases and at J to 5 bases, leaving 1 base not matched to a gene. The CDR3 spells CASSLDRGTGELFF. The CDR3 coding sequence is TGTGCCAGCAGCCTGGACAGGGGGACCGGGGAGCTGTTTTTT.

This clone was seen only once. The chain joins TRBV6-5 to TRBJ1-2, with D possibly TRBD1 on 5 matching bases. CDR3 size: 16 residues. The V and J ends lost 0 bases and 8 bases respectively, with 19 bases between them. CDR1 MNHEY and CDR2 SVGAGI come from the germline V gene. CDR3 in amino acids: CASSYSQTPRVGGYTF. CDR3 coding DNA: TGTGCCAGCAGTTACTCTCAAACACCCAGGGTAGGAGGCTACACCTTC.

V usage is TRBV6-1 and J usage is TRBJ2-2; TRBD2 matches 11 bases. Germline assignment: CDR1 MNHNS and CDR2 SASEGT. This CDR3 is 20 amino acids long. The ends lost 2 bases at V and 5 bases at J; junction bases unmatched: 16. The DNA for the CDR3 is TGTGCCAGCAGTGAACCGGTGGCTAGCGGGGGGCCGGGGGATACCGGGGAGCTGTTTTTT. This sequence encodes CASSEPVASGGPGDTGELFF.

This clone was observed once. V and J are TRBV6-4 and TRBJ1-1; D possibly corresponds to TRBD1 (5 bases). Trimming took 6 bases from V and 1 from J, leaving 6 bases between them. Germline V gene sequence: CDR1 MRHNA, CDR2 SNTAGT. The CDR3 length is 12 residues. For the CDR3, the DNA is TGTGCCAGCAGCGGACAGAACACTGAAGCTTTCTTT. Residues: CASSGQNTEAFF.

The CDR3: CASSRGLAAYNEQFF. The CDR3 DNA reads as TGTGCCAGCAGCCGGGGACTAGCGGCTTACAATGAGCAGTTCTTC. The chain combines TRBV3-1 (or the pseudogene TRBV3-2) with TRBJ2-1; 11 bases match TRBD2. Trimming at V came to 4 bases and at J to 4 bases, leaving 3 bases not matched to a gene. CDR3 length equals 15 residues. CDR1 is LGHDT, CDR2 YNNKEL, per germline (reference sequence).

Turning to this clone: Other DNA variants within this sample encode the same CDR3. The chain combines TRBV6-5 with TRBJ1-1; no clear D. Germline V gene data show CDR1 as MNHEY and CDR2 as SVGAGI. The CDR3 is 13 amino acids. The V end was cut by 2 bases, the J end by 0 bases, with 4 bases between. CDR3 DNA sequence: TGTGCCAGCAGTTACCAAATGAACACTGAAGCTTTCTTT. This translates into CASSYQMNTEAFF.

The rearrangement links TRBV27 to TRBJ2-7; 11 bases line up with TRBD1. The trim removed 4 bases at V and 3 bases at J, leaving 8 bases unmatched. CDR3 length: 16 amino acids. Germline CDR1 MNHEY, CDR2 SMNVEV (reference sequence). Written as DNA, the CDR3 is TGTGCCAGCAGTTCATCCAAAGGGACAGGGGGCTACGAGCAGTACTTC. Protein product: CASSSSKGTGGYEQYF.

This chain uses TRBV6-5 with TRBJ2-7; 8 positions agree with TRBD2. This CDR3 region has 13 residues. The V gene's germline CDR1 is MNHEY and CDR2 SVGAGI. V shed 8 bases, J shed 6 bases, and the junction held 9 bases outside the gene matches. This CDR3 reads CASFRGGSGEQYF. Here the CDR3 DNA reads TGTGCCAGCTTCCGGGGGGGGTCGGGCGAGCAGTACTTC.

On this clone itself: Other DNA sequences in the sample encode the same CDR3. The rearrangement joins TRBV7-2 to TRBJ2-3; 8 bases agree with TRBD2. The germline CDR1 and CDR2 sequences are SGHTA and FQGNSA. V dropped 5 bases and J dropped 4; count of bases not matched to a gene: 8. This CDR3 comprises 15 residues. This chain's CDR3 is CASSPSGGAADTQYF. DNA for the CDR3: TGTGCCAGCAGCCCCTCCGGGGGGGCAGCAGATACGCAGTATTTT.

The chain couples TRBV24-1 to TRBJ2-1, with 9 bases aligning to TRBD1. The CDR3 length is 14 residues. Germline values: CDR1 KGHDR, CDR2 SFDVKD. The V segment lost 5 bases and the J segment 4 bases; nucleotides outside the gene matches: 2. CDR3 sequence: CATSVTGGYNEQFF. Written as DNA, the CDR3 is TGTGCCACCAGTGTGACAGGGGGTTACAATGAGCAGTTCTTC.

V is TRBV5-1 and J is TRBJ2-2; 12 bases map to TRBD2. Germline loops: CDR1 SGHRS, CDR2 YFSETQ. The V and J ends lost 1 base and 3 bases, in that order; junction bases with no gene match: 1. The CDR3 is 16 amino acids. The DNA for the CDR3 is TGCGCCAGCAGCTTGAGACTAGCGGGGGACACCGGGGAGCTGTTTTTT. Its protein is CASSLRLAGDTGELFF.

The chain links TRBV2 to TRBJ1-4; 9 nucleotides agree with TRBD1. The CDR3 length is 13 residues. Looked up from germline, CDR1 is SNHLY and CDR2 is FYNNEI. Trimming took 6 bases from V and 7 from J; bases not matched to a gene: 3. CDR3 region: CASSQDRGEKLFF. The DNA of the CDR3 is TGTGCCAGCAGCCAGGACAGGGGTGAAAAACTGTTTTTT.

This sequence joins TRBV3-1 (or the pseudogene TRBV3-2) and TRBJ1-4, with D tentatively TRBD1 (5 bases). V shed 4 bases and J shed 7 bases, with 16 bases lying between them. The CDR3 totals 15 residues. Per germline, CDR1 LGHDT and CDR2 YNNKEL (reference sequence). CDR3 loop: CASSRGVGGGEKLFF. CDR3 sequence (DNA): TGTGCCAGCAGCCGGGGAGTCGGGGGAGGTGAAAAACTGTTTTTT.

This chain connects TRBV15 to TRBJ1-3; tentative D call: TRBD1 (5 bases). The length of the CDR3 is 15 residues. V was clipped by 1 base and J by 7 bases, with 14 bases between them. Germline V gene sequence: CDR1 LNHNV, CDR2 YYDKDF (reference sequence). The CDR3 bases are TGTGCCACCAGCAGAGTGACGGGGGATCGGAACACCATATATTTT. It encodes CATSRVTGDRNTIYF. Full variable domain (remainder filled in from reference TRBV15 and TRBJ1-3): DAMVIQNPRYQVTQFGKPVTLSCSQTLNHNVMYWYQQKSSQAPKLLFHYYDKDFNNEADTPDNFQSRRPNTSFCFLDIRSPGLGDTAMYLCATSRVTGDRNTIYFGEGSWLTVV.

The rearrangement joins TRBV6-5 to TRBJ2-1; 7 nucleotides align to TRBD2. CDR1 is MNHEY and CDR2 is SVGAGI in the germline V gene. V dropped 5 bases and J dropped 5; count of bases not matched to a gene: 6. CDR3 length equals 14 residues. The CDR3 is CASSPGTTNNEQFF. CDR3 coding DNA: TGTGCCAGCAGTCCCGGGACTACTAACAATGAGCAGTTCTTC.

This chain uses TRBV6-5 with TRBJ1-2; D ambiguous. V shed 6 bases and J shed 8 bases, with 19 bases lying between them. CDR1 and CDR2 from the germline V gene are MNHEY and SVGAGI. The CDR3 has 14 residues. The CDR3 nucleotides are TGTGCCAGCAGCTTCACGACTGCTACGAACGGCTACACCTTC. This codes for CASSFTTATNGYTF.

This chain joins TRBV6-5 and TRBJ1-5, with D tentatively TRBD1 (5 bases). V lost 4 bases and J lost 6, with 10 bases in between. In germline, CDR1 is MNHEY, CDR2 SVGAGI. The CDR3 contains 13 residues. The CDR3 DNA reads TGTGCCAGCAGTTCAGGGTTTAGTCAGCCCCAGCATTTT. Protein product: CASSSGFSQPQHF.

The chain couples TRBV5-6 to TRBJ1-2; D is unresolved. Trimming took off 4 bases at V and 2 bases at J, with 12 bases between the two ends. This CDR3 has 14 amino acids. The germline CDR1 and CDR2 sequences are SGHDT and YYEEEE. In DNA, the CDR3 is TGTGCCAGCAGCCCCGAACAGTCCAACTATGGCTACACCTTC. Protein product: CASSPEQSNYGYTF. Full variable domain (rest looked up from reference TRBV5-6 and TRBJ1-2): DAGVTQSPTHLIKTRGQQVTLRCSPKSGHDTVSWYQQALGQGPQFIFQYYEEEERQRGNFPDRFSGHQFPNYSSELNVNALLLGDSALYLCASSPEQSNYGYTFGSGTRLTVV.